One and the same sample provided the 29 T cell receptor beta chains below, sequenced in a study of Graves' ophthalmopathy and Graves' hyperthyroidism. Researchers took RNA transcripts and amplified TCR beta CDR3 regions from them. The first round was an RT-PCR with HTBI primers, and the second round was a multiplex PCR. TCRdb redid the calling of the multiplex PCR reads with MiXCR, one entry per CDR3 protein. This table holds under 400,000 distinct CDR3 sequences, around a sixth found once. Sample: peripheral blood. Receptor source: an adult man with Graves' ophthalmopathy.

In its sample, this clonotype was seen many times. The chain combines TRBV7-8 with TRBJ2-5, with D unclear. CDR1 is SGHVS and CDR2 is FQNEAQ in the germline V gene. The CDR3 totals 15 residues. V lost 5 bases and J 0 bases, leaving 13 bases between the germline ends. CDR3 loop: CASSRGRVYQETQYF. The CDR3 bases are TGTGCCAGCAGCAGAGGACGGGTGTACCAAGAGACCCAGTACTTC.

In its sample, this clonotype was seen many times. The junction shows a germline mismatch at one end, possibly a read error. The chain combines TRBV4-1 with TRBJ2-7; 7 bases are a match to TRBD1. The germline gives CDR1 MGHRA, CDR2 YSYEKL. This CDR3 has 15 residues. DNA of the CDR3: TGCGCCAGCAGCGACAACCCAACAACCCCGGGACAGCCTCACTTC. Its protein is CASSDNPTTPGQPHF.

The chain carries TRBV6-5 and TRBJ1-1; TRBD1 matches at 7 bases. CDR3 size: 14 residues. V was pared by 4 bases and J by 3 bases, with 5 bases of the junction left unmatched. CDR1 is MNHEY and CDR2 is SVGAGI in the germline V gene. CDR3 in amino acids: CASSSIGQDTEAFF. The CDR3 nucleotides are TGTGCCAGCAGTTCGATCGGACAGGACACTGAAGCTTTCTTT.

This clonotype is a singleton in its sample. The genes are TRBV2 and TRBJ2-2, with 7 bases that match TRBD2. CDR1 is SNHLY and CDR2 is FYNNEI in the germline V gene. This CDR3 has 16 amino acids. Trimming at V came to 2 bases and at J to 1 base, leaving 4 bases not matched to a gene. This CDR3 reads CASSEQSSGNTGELFF. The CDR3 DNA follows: TGTGCCAGCAGTGAACAGTCTAGCGGGAACACCGGGGAGCTGTTTTTT. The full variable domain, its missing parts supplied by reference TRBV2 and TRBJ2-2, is EPEVTQTPSHQVTQMGQEVILRCVPISNHLYFYWYRQILGQKVEFLVSFYNNEISEKSEIFDDQFSVERPDGSNFTLKIRSTKLEDSAMYFCASSEQSSGNTGELFFGEGSRLTVL.

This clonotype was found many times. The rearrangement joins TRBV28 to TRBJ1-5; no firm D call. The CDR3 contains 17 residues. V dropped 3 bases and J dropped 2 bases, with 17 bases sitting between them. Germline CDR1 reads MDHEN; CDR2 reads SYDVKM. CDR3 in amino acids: CASSFLVHTSGNQPQHF. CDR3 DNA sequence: TGTGCCAGCAGTTTCCTAGTACATACTAGCGGCAATCAGCCCCAGCATTTT.

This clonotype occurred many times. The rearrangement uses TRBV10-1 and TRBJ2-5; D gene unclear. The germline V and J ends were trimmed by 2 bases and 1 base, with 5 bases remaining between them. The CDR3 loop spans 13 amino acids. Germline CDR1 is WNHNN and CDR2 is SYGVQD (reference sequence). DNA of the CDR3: TGCGCCAGCAGTGAGAACAGCCAAGAGACCCAGTACTTC. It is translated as CASSENSQETQYF.

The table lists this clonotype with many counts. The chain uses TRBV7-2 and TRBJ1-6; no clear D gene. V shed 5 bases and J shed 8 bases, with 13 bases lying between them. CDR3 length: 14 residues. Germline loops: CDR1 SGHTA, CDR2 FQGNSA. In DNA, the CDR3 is TGTGCCAGCAGCCCGAGGACCCTGGATTCACCCCTCCACTTT. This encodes CASSPRTLDSPLHF.

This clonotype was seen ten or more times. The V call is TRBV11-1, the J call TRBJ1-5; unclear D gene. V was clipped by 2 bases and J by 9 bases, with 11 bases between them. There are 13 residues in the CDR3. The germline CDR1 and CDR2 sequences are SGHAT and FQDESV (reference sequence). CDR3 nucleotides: TGTGCCAGCAGCTTAAACAGAGACTCGCCCCAGCATTTT. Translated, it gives CASSLNRDSPQHF. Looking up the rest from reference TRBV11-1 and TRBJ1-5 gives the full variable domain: EAEVAQSPRYKITEKSQAVAFWCDPISGHATLYWYRQILGQGPELLVQFQDESVVDDSQLPKDRFSAERLKGVDSTLKIQPAELGDSAMYLCASSLNRDSPQHFGDGTRLSIL.

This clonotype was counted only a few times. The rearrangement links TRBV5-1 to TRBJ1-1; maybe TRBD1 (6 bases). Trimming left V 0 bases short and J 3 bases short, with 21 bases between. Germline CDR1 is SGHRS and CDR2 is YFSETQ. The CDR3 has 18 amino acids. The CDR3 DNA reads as TGCGCCAGCAGCTTGGGTGTGGGGGCGAGGGTATTGCACACTGAAGCTTTCTTT. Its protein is CASSLGVGARVLHTEAFF.

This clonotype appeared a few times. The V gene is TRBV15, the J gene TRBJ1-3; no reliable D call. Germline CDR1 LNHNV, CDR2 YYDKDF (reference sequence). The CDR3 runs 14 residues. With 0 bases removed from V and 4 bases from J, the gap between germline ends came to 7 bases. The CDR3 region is CATSRDLRGNTIYF. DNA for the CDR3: TGTGCCACCAGCAGAGACCTAAGGGGAAACACCATATATTTT.

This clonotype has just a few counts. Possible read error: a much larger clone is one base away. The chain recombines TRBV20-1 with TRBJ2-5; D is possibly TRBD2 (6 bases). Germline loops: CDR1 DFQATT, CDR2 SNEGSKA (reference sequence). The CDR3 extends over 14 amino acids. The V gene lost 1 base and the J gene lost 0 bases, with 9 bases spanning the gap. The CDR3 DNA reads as TGCAGTGCTAGAGTATGGGACTACCAAGAGACCCAGTACTTC. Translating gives CSARVWDYQETQYF.

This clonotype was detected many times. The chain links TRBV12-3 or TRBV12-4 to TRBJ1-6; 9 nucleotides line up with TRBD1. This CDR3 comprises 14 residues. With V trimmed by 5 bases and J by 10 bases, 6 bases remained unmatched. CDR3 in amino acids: CASSPRDRVSPLHF. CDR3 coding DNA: TGTGCCAGCAGTCCACGGGACAGGGTGTCACCCCTCCACTTT.

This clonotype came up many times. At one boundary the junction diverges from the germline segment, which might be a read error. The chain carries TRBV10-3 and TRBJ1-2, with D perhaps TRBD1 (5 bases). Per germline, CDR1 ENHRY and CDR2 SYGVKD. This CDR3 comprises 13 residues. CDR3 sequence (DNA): TGTGCCATCACCAAGGACATGAACTATGGCTACATCTTC. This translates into CAITKDMNYGYIF.

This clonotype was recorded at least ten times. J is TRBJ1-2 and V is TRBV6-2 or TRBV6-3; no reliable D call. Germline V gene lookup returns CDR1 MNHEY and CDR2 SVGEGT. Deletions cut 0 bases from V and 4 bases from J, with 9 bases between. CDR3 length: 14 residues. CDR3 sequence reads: CASSYSQARYGYTF. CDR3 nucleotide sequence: TGTGCCAGCAGTTACTCGCAGGCCCGCTATGGCTACACCTTC.

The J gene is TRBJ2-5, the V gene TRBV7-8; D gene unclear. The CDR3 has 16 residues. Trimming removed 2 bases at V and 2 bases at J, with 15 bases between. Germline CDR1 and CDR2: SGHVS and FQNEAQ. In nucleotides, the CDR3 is TGTGCCAGCAGCTTACTGAGGTCGGTGGGACAAGAGACCCAGTACTTC. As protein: CASSLLRSVGQETQYF.

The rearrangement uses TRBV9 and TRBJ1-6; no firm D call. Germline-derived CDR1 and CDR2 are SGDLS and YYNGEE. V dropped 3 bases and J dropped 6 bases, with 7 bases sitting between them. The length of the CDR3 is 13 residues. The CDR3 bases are TGTGCCAGCAGCGGCATCGGTAATTCACCCCTCCACTTT. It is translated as CASSGIGNSPLHF.

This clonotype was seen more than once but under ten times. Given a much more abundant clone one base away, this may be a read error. The CDR3 DNA is TGTGCCAACAGTGAAGGCAGGGCAGGGGGCTACACCTTC. Its translation: CANSEGRAGGYTF. The chain has TRBV6-1 and TRBJ1-2; D may be TRBD1 (5 bases). The germline gives CDR1 MNHNS, CDR2 SASEGT. The CDR3 is 13 residues long.

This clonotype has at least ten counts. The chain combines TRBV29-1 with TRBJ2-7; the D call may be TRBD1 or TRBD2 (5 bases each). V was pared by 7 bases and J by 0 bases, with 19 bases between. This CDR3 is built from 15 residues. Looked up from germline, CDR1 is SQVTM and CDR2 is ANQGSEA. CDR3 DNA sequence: TGCAGCGCCCTACTGGGGGTGAGGCGCTCCTACGAGCAGTACTTC. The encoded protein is CSALLGVRRSYEQYF.

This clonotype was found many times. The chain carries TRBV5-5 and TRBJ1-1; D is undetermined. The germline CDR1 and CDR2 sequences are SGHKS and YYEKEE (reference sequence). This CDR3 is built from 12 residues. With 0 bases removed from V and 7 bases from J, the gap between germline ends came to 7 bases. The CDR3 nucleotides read TGTGCCAGCAGCTTGGGGCCTTATGAAGCTTTCTTT. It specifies CASSLGPYEAFF.

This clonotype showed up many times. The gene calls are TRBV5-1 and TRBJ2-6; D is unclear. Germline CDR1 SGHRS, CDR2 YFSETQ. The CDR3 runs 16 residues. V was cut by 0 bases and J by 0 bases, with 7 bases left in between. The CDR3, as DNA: TGCGCCAGCAGCTTGGTTCCGGGCTCTGGGGCCAACGTCCTGACTTTC. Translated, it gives CASSLVPGSGANVLTF.

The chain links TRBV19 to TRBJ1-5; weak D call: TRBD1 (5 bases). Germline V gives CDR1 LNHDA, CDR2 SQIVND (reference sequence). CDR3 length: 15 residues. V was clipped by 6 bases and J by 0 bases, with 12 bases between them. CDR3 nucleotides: TGTGCCAGTAGCGAGACGGGGGATAGCAATCAGCCCCAGCATTTT. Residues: CASSETGDSNQPQHF. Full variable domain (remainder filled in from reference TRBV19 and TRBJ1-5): DGGITQSPKYLFRKEGQNVTLSCEQNLNHDAMYWYRQDPGQGLRLIYYSQIVNDFQKGDIAEGYSVSREKKESFPLTVTSAQKNPTAFYLCASSETGDSNQPQHFGDGTRLSIL.

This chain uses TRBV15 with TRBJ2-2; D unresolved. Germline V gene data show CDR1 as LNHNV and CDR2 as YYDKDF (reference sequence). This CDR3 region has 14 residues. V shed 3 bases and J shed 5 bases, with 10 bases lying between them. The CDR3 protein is CATSSRRRTGELFF. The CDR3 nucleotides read TGTGCCACCAGCAGTAGGAGAAGGACCGGGGAGCTGTTTTTT.

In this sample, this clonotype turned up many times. In nucleotides, the CDR3 is TGTGCCACTGGGACAGGGACCGTACGGGAGCAGTACTTC. This translates into CATGTGTVREQYF. The chain links TRBV24-1 to TRBJ2-7; TRBD1 agrees at 9 bases. The V segment lost 10 bases and the J segment 7 bases; nucleotides outside the gene matches: 10. CDR1 is KGHDR, CDR2 SFDVKD, per germline. The CDR3 consists of 13 residues.

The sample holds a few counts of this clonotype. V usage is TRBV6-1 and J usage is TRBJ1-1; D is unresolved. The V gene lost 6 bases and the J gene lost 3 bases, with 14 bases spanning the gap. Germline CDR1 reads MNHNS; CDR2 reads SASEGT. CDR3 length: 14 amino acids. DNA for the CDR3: TGTGCCAGCAGGCGGGCAGGACCGGACACTGAAGCTTTCTTT. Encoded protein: CASRRAGPDTEAFF.

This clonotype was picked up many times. CDR3 sequence: CASRLTPIASSYEQYF. The CDR3 nucleotides are TGTGCCAGCAGACTCACACCGATCGCGAGCTCCTACGAGCAGTACTTC. The genes are TRBV6-5 and TRBJ2-7; D unclear. Germline V gives CDR1 MNHEY, CDR2 SVGAGI. This CDR3 is built from 16 residues. Trimming shortened V by 6 bases and J by 0 bases, and 18 bases separated the two germline ends.

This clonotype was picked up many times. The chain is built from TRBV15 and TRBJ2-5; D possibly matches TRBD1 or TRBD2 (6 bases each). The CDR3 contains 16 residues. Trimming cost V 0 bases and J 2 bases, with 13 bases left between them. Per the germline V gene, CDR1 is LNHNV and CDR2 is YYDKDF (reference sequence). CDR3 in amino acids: CATSRDRGRVQETQYF. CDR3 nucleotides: TGTGCCACCAGCAGAGACCGGGGGCGCGTACAAGAGACCCAGTACTTC.

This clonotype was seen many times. CDR3 DNA: TGCGCCAGCAGCCCTGAGGGGGGACAGGGTTACTATGGCTACACCTTC. Translation: CASSPEGGQGYYGYTF. The J gene is TRBJ1-2, the V gene TRBV4-1; 9 nucleotides line up with TRBD1. From germline, CDR1 is MGHRA and CDR2 YSYEKL. The junction had 9 bases not matched to a gene; V was cut back by 4 bases and J by 3 bases. CDR3 length: 16 amino acids.

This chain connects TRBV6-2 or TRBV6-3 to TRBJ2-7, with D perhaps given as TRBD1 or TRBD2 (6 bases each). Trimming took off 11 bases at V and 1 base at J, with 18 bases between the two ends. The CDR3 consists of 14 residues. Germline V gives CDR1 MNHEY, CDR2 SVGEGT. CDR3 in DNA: TGTGCCCGTGAGGGCGGGACAAGATCCTACGAGCAGTACTTC. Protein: CAREGGTRSYEQYF.

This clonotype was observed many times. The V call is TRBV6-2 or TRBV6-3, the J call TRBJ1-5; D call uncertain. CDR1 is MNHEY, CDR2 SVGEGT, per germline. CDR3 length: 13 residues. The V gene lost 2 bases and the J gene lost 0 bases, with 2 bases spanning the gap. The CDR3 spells CASSYVSNQPQHF. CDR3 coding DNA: TGTGCCAGCAGTTACGTTAGCAATCAGCCCCAGCATTTT.